What follows describes a single T cell receptor (beta chain). Its antigen remains unidentified. One junction end disagrees with the germline gene, perhaps due to a read error. TCR beta cDNA was prepared out of roughly 0.5 ug total RNA by means of a constant-region primer. TCR beta libraries came from three nested multiplex PCR rounds using slightly modified ARM-PCR. Researchers ran the first two PCR rounds for roughly 10 cycles each with TRBV1-TRBV30 forward primers and a C-beta reverse primer. MiXCR was run by TCRdb on the multiplex PCR reads, yielding one entry per CDR3 protein. The sample yields about 59,000 distinct CDR3 sequences, about two thirds seen once. The data are from a study of tumor-infiltrating lymphocytes in primary liver carcinoma. Study results and caveats: Tumor samples exhibited a significantly greater top-250-clone fraction than blood samples (p = 0.039). Only about 8-25% of top clones appeared in all five tumor regions.

The CDR3 loop spans 15 amino acids. Germline values: CDR1 SGHAT, CDR2 FQDESV (reference sequence). Bulk tissue was left unsorted, and RNA and DNA were co-extracted from 20-30 mg of it. The patients, who had chronic HBV infection, were treatment-naive (untreated). Each tumor was sampled at four poles and its centre. The J gene is TRBJ2-1, the V gene TRBV11-1, with 7 bases identical to TRBD2. Sequenced sample: liver tumor tissue from sampling region 2. The sample's subset: tumor region T2, inferior pole. The source of this sequence is a man aged 35 to 55 with primary liver carcinoma and hepatitis B virus infection. CDR3 in amino acids: CASSLARTGGMEQFF. The CDR3 nucleotides read TGTGCCAGCAGTTTAGCGAGGACGGGAGGAATGGAACAGTTCTTC.